A selection of T cell receptor beta chains follows, all from one sample in a study of T cell responses to AZD1222 COVID-19 vaccine. Profiling relied on immunoSEQ multiplex PCR, and the TCRdb table lists in-frame clones only, not all of them. Here the sample spans roughly 120,000 clones, more than 85% being singletons. The sequencing used peripheral blood, collected on day 0 of AZD1222 vaccination. Receptors were obtained from an adult in good health. The CDR3 runs from the conserved cysteine through the conserved F or W. Each record gives: J gene, D gene, V gene, clone size, CDR3 protein, CDR3 DNA. D genes are given only for firm matches. Rows give clone size only sometimes, using once, few, many, or a class for an expanded clone.

>TRBJ1-5|TRBD1|TRBV6-4|.
CAAKDRVSNQPQHF
TGTGCGGCCAAGGACAGGGTTAGCAATCAGCCCCAGCATTTT
>TRBJ1-1|.|TRBV7-2|.
CASSFYGANTEAFF
TGTGCCAGCAGCTTTTATGGGGCTAACACTGAAGCTTTCTTT
>TRBJ2-1|TRBD2|TRBV6-5|.
CASSISGGAYNEQFF
TGTGCCAGCAGCATAAGCGGGGGGGCCTACAATGAGCAGTTCTTC
>TRBJ2-7|TRBD1|TRBV5-1|.
CASSLAGGQGRNEQYF
TGCGCCAGCAGCTTGGCCGGGGGACAGGGGAGGAACGAGCAGTACTTC
>TRBJ2-3|TRBD2|TRBV11-2|.
CASRPSGGALSDTQYF
TGTGCCAGCAGGCCTAGCGGGGGGGCACTCTCAGATACGCAGTATTTT
>TRBJ2-6|.|TRBV27|once
CASSHPGPSGANVLTF
TGTGCCAGCAGTCACCCCGGCCCCTCTGGGGCCAACGTCCTGACTTTC
>TRBJ2-7|TRBD1|TRBV6-5|.
CASSYSIPQGAGEQYF
TGTGCCAGCAGTTACTCGATCCCACAGGGGGCGGGAGAGCAGTACTTC
>TRBJ1-2|.|TRBV3-1/TRBV3-2|.
CASSQINSGYTF
TGTGCCAGCAGCCAAATTAACAGTGGCTACACCTTC
>TRBJ2-1|.|TRBV24-1|.
CATSDSGPFSYNEQFF
TGTGCCACCAGTGATAGTGGGCCTTTCTCCTACAATGAGCAGTTCTTC
>TRBJ1-1|TRBD1|TRBV30|.
CAWTGTAEAFF
TGTGCCTGGACCGGGACAGCAGAAGCTTTCTTT
>TRBJ2-5|TRBD2|TRBV3-1/TRBV3-2|.
CATGEGTGLETQYF
TGTGCCACGGGGGAGGGCACGGGATTGGAGACCCAGTACTTC
>TRBJ2-3|.|TRBV20-1|.
CSASARASTDTQYF
TGCAGTGCTAGTGCTAGAGCTTCTACCGATACGCAGTATTTT
>TRBJ1-5|.|TRBV12-5|.
CASGSQTSGKNQPQHF
TGTGCTAGTGGTTCCCAAACCTCGGGGAAAAATCAGCCCCAGCATTTT
>TRBJ1-1|.|TRBV20-1|.
CSASNEAFF
TGCAGTGCTTCAAACGAAGCTTTCTTT
>TRBJ2-7|.|TRBV10-3|.
CAIIRDLTGSYEQYF
TGTGCCATCATTCGTGACCTGACAGGTTCCTACGAGCAGTACTTC
>TRBJ1-4|TRBD1|TRBV7-8|.
CASSLPPSGTAENEKLFF
TGTGCCAGCAGCTTACCTCCCTCAGGGACAGCAGAAAATGAAAAACTGTTTTTT
>TRBJ1-5|.|TRBV2|.
CASSEVGRGGQPQHF
TGTGCCAGCAGTGAGGTGGGGCGGGGCGGACAGCCCCAGCATTTT
>TRBJ2-3|TRBD2|TRBV3-1/TRBV3-2|.
CASSQQAGAHGTQYF
TGTGCCAGCAGCCAACAAGCGGGGGCCCATGGGACGCAGTATTTT
>TRBJ2-3|.|TRBV29-1|.
CSVEILALPDTQYF
TGCAGCGTTGAAATCCTAGCGCTCCCAGATACGCAGTATTTT
>TRBJ2-7|TRBD1|TRBV7-6|.
CASRERDREIYEQYF
TGTGCCAGCAGAGAGAGGGACAGAGAAATCTACGAGCAGTACTTC
>TRBJ1-5|.|TRBV10-2|.
CASSEYPLDTSNQPQHF
TGCGCCAGCAGTGAGTATCCCCTGGACACTAGCAATCAGCCCCAGCATTTT
>TRBJ2-1|.|TRBV5-1|.
CASSLDRYNEQFF
TGCGCCAGCAGCTTGGACCGCTACAATGAGCAGTTCTTC
>TRBJ1-2|.|TRBV6-5|.
CASKRAPTEGYTF
TGTGCCAGCAAACGGGCCCCAACAGAAGGCTACACCTTC
>TRBJ2-7|.|TRBV2|.
CASSVEAVSSYEQYF
TGTGCCAGCAGTGTGGAGGCGGTTAGCTCCTACGAGCAGTACTTC
>TRBJ2-7|.|TRBV3-1/TRBV3-2|few
CASSQGGRRPYEQYF
TGTGCCAGCAGCCAAGGGGGACGTCGACCCTACGAGCAGTACTTC
>TRBJ2-5|.|TRBV3-1/TRBV3-2|.
CASSQEAQPGIPGRQTQYF
TGTGCCAGCAGCCAAGAGGCCCAGCCCGGGATCCCGGGTCGTCAGACCCAGTACTTC
>TRBJ1-1|.|TRBV24-1|.
CATSHPNGPPNTEAFF
TGTGCCACCAGTCACCCCAACGGCCCGCCGAACACTGAAGCTTTCTTT
>TRBJ1-2|.|TRBV7-2|once
CASTPGQRVNYGYTF
TGTGCCAGCACCCCGGGGCAAAGAGTAAACTATGGCTACACCTTC
>TRBJ1-5|.|TRBV3-1/TRBV3-2|few
CASSTHNQPQHF
TGTGCCAGCAGCACGCATAATCAGCCCCAGCATTTT
>TRBJ1-5|.|TRBV6-1|few
CASSEVDSNQPQHF
TGTGCCAGCAGTGAGGTAGATAGCAATCAGCCCCAGCATTTT
>TRBJ1-5|.|TRBV5-6|.
CASSLGIGQPQHF
TGTGCCAGCAGCTTGGGTATAGGGCAGCCCCAGCATTTT
>TRBJ1-2|.|TRBV5-1|.
CASSLDDYGYTF
TGCGCCAGCAGCTTGGACGACTATGGCTACACCTTC
>TRBJ2-7|.|TRBV5-5|.
CASSFFGGPYEQYF
TGTGCCAGCAGCTTTTTCGGGGGTCCTTATGAGCAGTACTTC
>TRBJ1-2|TRBD1|TRBV7-2|.
CASSSLAGTGKGGYTF
TGTGCCAGCAGCTCTCTCGCCGGGACAGGGAAGGGCGGCTACACCTTC
>TRBJ1-2|.|TRBV28|.
CASSPDPRSGYTF
TGTGCCAGCAGCCCGGACCCCAGGTCTGGCTACACCTTC
>TRBJ1-2|.|TRBV20-1|once
CSAIDRKGYGYTF
TGCAGTGCTATTGACAGAAAAGGCTATGGCTACACCTTC
>TRBJ1-2|.|TRBV15|.
CATSRDLAGFGYTF
TGTGCCACCAGCAGAGATCTTGCAGGGTTTGGCTACACCTTC
>TRBJ2-3|TRBD2|TRBV6-4|.
CASSDRAGAVDTQYF
TGTGCCAGCAGTGACAGAGCGGGAGCAGTAGATACGCAGTATTTT
>TRBJ1-6|.|TRBV2|.
CASSVVNNSPLHF
TGTGCCAGCAGTGTCGTCAATAATTCACCCCTCCACTTT
>TRBJ1-5|.|TRBV30|.
CAWSAGQSYSNQPQHF
TGTGCCTGGAGTGCCGGACAGAGCTATAGCAATCAGCCCCAGCATTTT
>TRBJ1-3|.|TRBV11-1|.
CASSLSDSYSGNTIYF
TGTGCCAGCAGCTTATCCGACAGTTACTCTGGAAACACCATATATTTT
>TRBJ1-2|.|TRBV9|.
CASSPGGYGYTF
TGTGCCAGCAGTCCCGGGGGGTACGGCTACACCTTC
>TRBJ2-2|.|TRBV5-1|.
CASSLPRGRDGELFF
TGCGCCAGCAGCTTACCGAGAGGGCGGGACGGGGAGCTGTTTTTT
>TRBJ1-5|TRBD1|TRBV27|.
CASSFAPQGAQHF
TGTGCCAGCAGTTTTGCTCCCCAGGGGGCCCAGCATTTT
>TRBJ2-2|TRBD1|TRBV29-1|.
CSVGTGRRTGELFF
TGCAGCGTTGGGACAGGGAGGAGAACCGGGGAGCTGTTTTTT
>TRBJ1-1|TRBD1|TRBV28|.
CASSPPLTGDTEAFF
TGTGCCAGCAGTCCCCCCCTGACAGGGGACACTGAAGCTTTCTTT
>TRBJ2-1|TRBD2|TRBV28|.
CASGPGLAGVNEQFF
TGTGCCAGCGGGCCGGGACTAGCGGGAGTCAATGAGCAGTTCTTC
>TRBJ1-2|.|TRBV7-2|.
CASSLGGGTYYGYTF
TGTGCCAGCAGCTTAGGGGGGGGCACCTACTATGGCTACACCTTC
>TRBJ2-7|TRBD1|TRBV30|.
CAWSVHSGGQGFREQYF
TGTGCCTGGAGTGTACACTCGGGAGGACAGGGGTTTAGGGAGCAGTACTTC
>TRBJ1-1|.|TRBV9|.
CASSGRAGQVPTEAFF
TGTGCCAGCAGCGGCCGGGCCGGTCAGGTTCCCACTGAAGCTTTCTTT
>TRBJ2-7|.|TRBV2|few
CASSDIYEQYF
TGTGCCAGTTCTGATATCTACGAGCAGTACTTC
>TRBJ2-7|.|TRBV27|.
CASSLVGRNEQYF
TGTGCCAGCAGTTTAGTAGGCAGGAACGAGCAGTACTTC
>TRBJ2-7|.|TRBV9|.
CASSAGLLIEYEQYF
TGTGCCAGCAGCGCCGGTTTACTGATAGAATACGAGCAGTACTTC
>TRBJ1-3|.|TRBV27|.
CASSSGNTIYF
TGTGCCAGCAGTTCCGGAAACACCATATATTTT
>TRBJ2-5|TRBD2|TRBV2|.
CASIFGAGVWETQYF
TGTGCCAGCATCTTCGGAGCGGGAGTTTGGGAGACCCAGTACTTC
>TRBJ2-2|TRBD2|TRBV11-2|.
CASSHPGLASTGELFF
TGTGCCAGCAGCCACCCGGGACTAGCGTCCACCGGGGAGCTGTTTTTT
>TRBJ2-1|.|TRBV2|.
CASSAGFLYGSYNEQFF
TGTGCCAGCAGCGCAGGGTTCCTTTATGGCTCCTACAATGAGCAGTTCTTC
>TRBJ2-7|TRBD1|TRBV2|once
CASHRDSYEQYF
TGTGCCAGCCACCGGGACAGCTACGAGCAGTACTTC